The text below deals with one TCR beta chain. These data originate in a study of hypomethylating agent response in myelodysplastic syndrome. Data came from immunoSEQ multiplex PCR; TCRdb stores just in-frame clones and leaves some out. The table has approximately 6,000 clones, roughly 90% seen once; the top ten hold under 15%. The sequenced sample was bone marrow, obtained before or after starting hypomethylating agent treatment for myelodysplastic syndrome (not recorded which). This TCR came from a human donor with myelodysplastic syndrome.

The DNA of the CDR3 is TGTGCCTGGAGTCCCTACGGGCCGCAGTTCTATGGCTACACCTTC. Its protein product is CAWSPYGPQFYGYTF. The chain uses TRBV30 and TRBJ1-2; no reliable D call. CDR3 length equals 15 residues. Trimming left V 2 bases short and J 4 bases short, with 17 bases between. Germline V gives CDR1 GTSNPN, CDR2 SVGIG (reference sequence).